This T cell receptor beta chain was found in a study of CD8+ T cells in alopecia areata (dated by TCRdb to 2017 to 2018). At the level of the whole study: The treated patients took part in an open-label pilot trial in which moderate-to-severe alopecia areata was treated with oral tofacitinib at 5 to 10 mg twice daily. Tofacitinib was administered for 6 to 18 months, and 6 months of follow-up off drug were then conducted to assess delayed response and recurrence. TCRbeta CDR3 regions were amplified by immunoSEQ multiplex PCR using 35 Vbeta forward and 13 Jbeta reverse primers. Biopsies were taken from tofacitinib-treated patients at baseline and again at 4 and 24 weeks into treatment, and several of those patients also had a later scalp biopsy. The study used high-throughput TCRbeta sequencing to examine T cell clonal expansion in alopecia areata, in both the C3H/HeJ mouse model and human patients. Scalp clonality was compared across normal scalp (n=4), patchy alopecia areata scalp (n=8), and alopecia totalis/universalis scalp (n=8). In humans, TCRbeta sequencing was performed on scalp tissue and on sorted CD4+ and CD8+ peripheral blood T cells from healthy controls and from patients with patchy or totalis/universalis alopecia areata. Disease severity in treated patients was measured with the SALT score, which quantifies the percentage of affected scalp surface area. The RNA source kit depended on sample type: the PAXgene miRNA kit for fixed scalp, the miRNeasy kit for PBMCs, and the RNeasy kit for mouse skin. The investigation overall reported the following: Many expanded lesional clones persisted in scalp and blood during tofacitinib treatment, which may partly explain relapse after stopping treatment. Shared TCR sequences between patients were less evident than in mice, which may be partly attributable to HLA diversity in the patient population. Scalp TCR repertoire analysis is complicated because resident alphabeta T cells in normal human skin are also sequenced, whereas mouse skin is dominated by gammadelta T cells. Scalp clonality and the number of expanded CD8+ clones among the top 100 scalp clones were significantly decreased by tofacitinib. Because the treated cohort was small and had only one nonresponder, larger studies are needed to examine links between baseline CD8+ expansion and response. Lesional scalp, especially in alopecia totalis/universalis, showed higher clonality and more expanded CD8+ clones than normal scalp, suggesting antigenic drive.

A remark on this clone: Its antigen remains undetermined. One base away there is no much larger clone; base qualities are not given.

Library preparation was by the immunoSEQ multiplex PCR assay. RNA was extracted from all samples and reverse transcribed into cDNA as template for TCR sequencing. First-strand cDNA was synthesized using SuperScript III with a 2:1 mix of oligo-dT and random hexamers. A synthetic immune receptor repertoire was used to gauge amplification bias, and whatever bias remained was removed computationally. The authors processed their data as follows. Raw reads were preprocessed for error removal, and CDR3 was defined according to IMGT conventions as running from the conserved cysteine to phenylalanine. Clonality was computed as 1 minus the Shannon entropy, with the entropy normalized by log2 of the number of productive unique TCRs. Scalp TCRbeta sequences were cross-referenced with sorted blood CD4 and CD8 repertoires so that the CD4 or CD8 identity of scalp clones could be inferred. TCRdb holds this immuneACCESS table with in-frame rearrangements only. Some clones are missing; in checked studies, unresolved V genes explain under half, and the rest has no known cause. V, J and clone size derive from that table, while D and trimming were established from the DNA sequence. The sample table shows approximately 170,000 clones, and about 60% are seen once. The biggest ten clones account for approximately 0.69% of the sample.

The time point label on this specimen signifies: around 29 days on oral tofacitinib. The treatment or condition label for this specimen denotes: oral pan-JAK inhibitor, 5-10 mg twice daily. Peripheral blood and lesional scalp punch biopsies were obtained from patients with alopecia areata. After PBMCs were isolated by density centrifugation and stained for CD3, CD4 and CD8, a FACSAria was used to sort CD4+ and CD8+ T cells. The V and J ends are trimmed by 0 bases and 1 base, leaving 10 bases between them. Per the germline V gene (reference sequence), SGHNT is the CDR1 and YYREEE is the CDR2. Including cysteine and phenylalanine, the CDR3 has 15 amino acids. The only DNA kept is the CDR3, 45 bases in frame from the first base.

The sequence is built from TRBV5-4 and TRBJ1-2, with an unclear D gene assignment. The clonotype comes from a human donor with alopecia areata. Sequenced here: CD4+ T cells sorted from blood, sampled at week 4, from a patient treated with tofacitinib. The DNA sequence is TGTGCCAGCAGCTTGGAAGGACGGAATAACTATGGCTACACCTTC. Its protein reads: CASSLEGRNNYGYTF.